This is a list of T cell receptor beta chains from one sample in a study of shared clonotypes between healthy human individuals. The repertoire was sequenced with immunoSEQ multiplex PCR; TCRdb's copy has only in-frame clones and lacks some. The table shows around 2.3 million clones, with about 94% occurring only once. What was sequenced was naive CD4+ T cells sorted from blood. Receptors originate from a man in his late teens or twenties in good health. Both conserved end residues are part of each CDR3. The D gene is left open where the match is weak. Only part of the rows carry a size: once, few, many, or a class if the clone is expanded.

v_gene,j_gene,d_gene,abundance,CDR3aa,CDR3nt
TRBV7-9,TRBJ1-6,TRBD1,once,CASSRGTGGSRSPLHF,TGTGCCAGCAGCCGTGGGACAGGGGGATCACGATCACCCCTCCACTTT
TRBV23-1,TRBJ1-5,-,-,CASSQTQEGGNQPQHF,TGCGCCAGCAGTCAAACCCAGGAGGGGGGCAATCAGCCCCAGCATTTT
TRBV7-3,TRBJ2-1,-,-,CASSPGLGGGQFF,TGTGCCAGCAGCCCAGGACTCGGGGGAGGGCAGTTCTTC
TRBV7-9,TRBJ2-7,-,-,CASSSTPQGPYF,TGTGCCAGCAGCTCCACTCCCCAGGGACCTTACTTC
TRBV7-2,TRBJ2-1,TRBD2,-,CASSLAASGRANEQFF,TGTGCCAGCAGCTTAGCGGCCAGCGGGAGAGCCAATGAGCAGTTCTTC
TRBV29-1,TRBJ2-3,-,-,CSVGDADTQYF,TGCAGCGTTGGGGATGCAGATACGCAGTATTTT
TRBV4-1,TRBJ2-3,TRBD2,-,CASSQVLSGGAGATTDTQYF,TGCGCCAGCAGCCAAGTATTAAGCGGGGGGGCCGGGGCGACGACAGATACGCAGTATTTT
TRBV2,TRBJ2-1,-,-,CASDAGDIDYNEQFF,TGTGCCAGCGACGCCGGGGACATCGACTACAATGAGCAGTTCTTC
TRBV11-2,TRBJ2-2,-,-,CASSLAGTDTGELFF,TGTGCCAGCAGCCTTGCCGGGACGGACACCGGGGAGCTGTTTTTT
TRBV9,TRBJ2-7,-,once,CASSPNLDATYEQYF,TGTGCCAGCAGCCCGAACCTGGATGCAACCTACGAGCAGTACTTC
TRBV30,TRBJ2-7,-,-,CAWSRLPDTYEQYF,TGTGCCTGGAGCAGACTCCCCGATACCTACGAGCAGTACTTC
TRBV6-5,TRBJ1-6,TRBD1,few,CASGTVYNSPLHF,TGTGCCAGCGGGACAGTCTATAATTCACCCCTCCACTTT
TRBV10-3,TRBJ2-1,TRBD2,once,CAINSGTSGYNEQFF,TGTGCCATCAACTCCGGGACTAGCGGTTACAATGAGCAGTTCTTC
TRBV7-2,TRBJ1-1,-,-,CASSLSTLGGTEAFF,TGTGCCAGCAGCCTATCAACGCTGGGGGGAACTGAAGCTTTCTTT